Presented here are 16 T cell receptor beta chains from one specimen sequenced in a study of T cells after somatic rescue of genetic block. Using immunoSEQ multiplex PCR, the repertoire was profiled, and TCRdb retains in-frame clones only, with some absent. The table shows 110,000 or so clones, with around 90% occurring only once. Source material: peripheral blood mononuclear cells (PBMCs). The receptors come from a woman younger than 35.

The CDR3 sequence is CASSPPRGNTGELFF. The CDR3 DNA reads as TGTGCCAGCAGCCCCCCTAGAGGGAACACCGGGGAGCTGTTTTTT. The rearrangement uses TRBV7-2 and TRBJ2-2; D unclear. CDR1 and CDR2 from the germline V gene are SGHTA and FQGNSA. CDR3 size: 15 residues. V gave up 5 bases and J gave up 1 base, with 11 bases separating them.

The chain links TRBV9 to TRBJ1-1; D might be TRBD1 (6 bases). Deletions cut 4 bases from V and 4 bases from J, with 20 bases between. This CDR3 is 16 amino acids long. In germline, CDR1 is SGDLS, CDR2 YYNGEE. DNA of the CDR3: TGTGCCAGCAGCATAAACGGCGGGACACCAAGCACTGAAGCTTTCTTT. Translation: CASSINGGTPSTEAFF.

This chain links TRBV19 with TRBJ1-5, with 10 bases lining up with TRBD1. The CDR3 totals 16 residues. CDR1 is LNHDA, CDR2 SQIVND, per germline (reference sequence). The junction had 4 bases not matched to a gene; V was cut back by 4 bases and J by 1 base. The CDR3 region is CASSRPTGGSNQPQHF. Here the CDR3 DNA reads TGTGCCAGTAGTAGACCGACAGGGGGCAGCAATCAGCCCCAGCATTTT. The complete variable domain, with remaining parts taken from reference TRBV19 and TRBJ1-5, reads DGGITQSPKYLFRKEGQNVTLSCEQNLNHDAMYWYRQDPGQGLRLIYYSQIVNDFQKGDIAEGYSVSREKKESFPLTVTSAQKNPTAFYLCASSRPTGGSNQPQHFGDGTRLSIL.

This clone was detected once. The rearrangement joins TRBV5-6 to TRBJ2-5; D is perhaps TRBD2 (5 bases). Near its end, the DNA agrees better with TRBJ2-7, so the J call may be wrong. Germline values: CDR1 SGHDT, CDR2 YYEEEE. The CDR3 has 14 amino acids. The CDR3 DNA reads as TGTGCCAGCAGCTTGGCGGGATACGCCTACGAGCAGTACTTC. Translation gives CASSLAGYAYEQYF.

The CDR3 spells CASSPPPRGDGYTF. In DNA form, the CDR3 reads TGTGCCAGCAGTCCCCCCCCGCGGGGGGATGGCTACACCTTC. The chain uses TRBV2 and TRBJ1-2; TRBD1 might be the D (5 bases). Trimming took 5 bases from V and 6 from J, leaving 16 bases between them. The CDR3 spans 14 residues. CDR1 is SNHLY and CDR2 is FYNNEI in the germline V gene.

A single count supports this clone. The V and J genes are TRBV6-5 and TRBJ2-7; perhaps TRBD2 as D (5 bases). V lost 4 bases and J 7 bases, leaving 20 bases between the germline ends. The CDR3 loop spans 15 amino acids. CDR1 and CDR2 from the germline V gene are MNHEY and SVGAGI. DNA of the CDR3: TGTGCCAGCAGTTCCCTAGCCGGTTTTACGAGAGAGCAGTACTTC. Residues: CASSSLAGFTREQYF.

The chain links TRBV6-5 to TRBJ1-2; the D is unclear. Trimming removed 7 bases at V and 8 bases at J, with 23 bases between. Germline values: CDR1 MNHEY, CDR2 SVGAGI. This CDR3 has 15 amino acids. CDR3 nucleotides: TGTGCCAGCATCCGATCCGTAAGCAGCAATGGAGGCTACACCTTC. Translation gives CASIRSVSSNGGYTF.

The CDR3 spells CASSTTGGRETQYF. CDR3 nucleotide sequence: TGTGCCAGCAGCACGACAGGGGGCCGAGAGACCCAGTACTTC. J is TRBJ2-5 and V is TRBV7-9, with TRBD1 identical over 10 bases. This CDR3 is 14 amino acids long. The V gene end was trimmed by 5 bases and the J gene end by 4 bases; junction bases not matched to a gene: 4. Germline V gene data show CDR1 as SEHNR and CDR2 as FQNEAQ (reference sequence).

The chain combines TRBV14 with TRBJ1-2; 9 bases agree with TRBD1. CDR1 and CDR2 from the germline V gene are SGHDN and FVKESK. The CDR3 sequence is 14 residues long. J gave up 4 bases and V 4 bases, and 4 bases lay outside the gene matches. The CDR3 bases are TGTGCCAGCAGCCCCGGGACAGGGTTCTATGGCTACACCTTC. This encodes CASSPGTGFYGYTF.

The V call is TRBV7-2, the J call TRBJ2-7; TRBD2 matches 11 bases. This CDR3 region has 15 residues. Trimming cost V 5 bases and J 1 base; bases outside gene matches: 4. Looked up from germline, CDR1 is SGHTA and CDR2 is FQGNSA. The CDR3 region is CASSRWTSGSYEQYF. The CDR3, as DNA: TGTGCCAGCAGCCGCTGGACTAGCGGGTCCTACGAGCAGTACTTC.

V and J are TRBV28 and TRBJ1-1; D not certain. The V gene lost 3 bases and the J gene lost 0 bases, with 8 bases spanning the gap. CDR3 length: 14 amino acids. Germline V gene data show CDR1 as MDHEN and CDR2 as SYDVKM. The CDR3 protein is CASSLNTVNTEAFF. The CDR3 DNA sequence: TGTGCCAGCAGTTTGAACACAGTGAACACTGAAGCTTTCTTT.

This clone was observed a handful of times. CDR3: CASRGVRSDEKLFF. In DNA form, the CDR3 reads TGTGCCAGTAGGGGGGTACGATCGGATGAAAAACTGTTTTTT. This chain connects TRBV19 to TRBJ1-4, with D possibly being TRBD1 (5 bases). V gave up 6 bases and J gave up 6 bases, with 14 bases separating them. The CDR3 is 14 amino acids. Germline lookup yields CDR1 LNHDA and CDR2 SQIVND (reference sequence).

This rearrangement joins TRBV7-3 to TRBJ2-2, with TRBD2 identical over 16 bases. Per germline, CDR1 SGHTA and CDR2 FQGTGA. V was pared by 4 bases and J by 7 bases, with 12 bases of the junction left unmatched. The CDR3 is made up of 19 amino acids. This chain's CDR3 is CASSSRVGTSGGAVGELFF. CDR3 nucleotides: TGTGCCAGCAGCTCCCGGGTCGGGACTAGCGGGGGGGCCGTCGGGGAGCTGTTTTTT.

This clone has just one count. This sequence joins TRBV9 and TRBJ2-7; D is possibly TRBD2 (6 bases). The CDR3 is made up of 12 amino acids. V was trimmed by 7 bases and J by 5 bases, leaving 13 bases between them. The germline V gene has CDR1 SGDLS and CDR2 YYNGEE. CDR3 amino acids: CASGGAGDEQYF. CDR3 bases: TGTGCCAGCGGGGGAGCGGGTGACGAGCAGTACTTC. The full variable domain, rest sourced from reference TRBV9 and TRBJ2-7, is DSGVTQTPKHLITATGQRVTLRCSPRSGDLSVYWYQQSLDQGLQFLIQYYNGEERAKGNILERFSAQQFPDLHSELNLSSLELGDSALYFCASGGAGDEQYFGPGTRLTVT.

This clone occurred once. The chain has TRBV7-2 and TRBJ2-1; the D gene is possibly TRBD1 (6 bases). V gave up 5 bases and J gave up 7 bases, with 12 bases separating them. This CDR3 region has 13 residues. Germline V gene sequence: CDR1 SGHTA, CDR2 FQGNSA. CDR3 in DNA: TGTGCCAGCAGCCCACTTCAGGGGAATGAGCAGTTCTTC. It translates to CASSPLQGNEQFF.

The chain links TRBV18 to TRBJ1-5; D is unresolved. V lost 3 bases and J lost 5, with 8 bases in between. The CDR3 spans 13 residues. Germline V gene sequence: CDR1 KGHSH, CDR2 LQKENI. The CDR3 loop is CASSPGHDQPQHF. The CDR3 DNA reads TGTGCCAGCTCACCGGGTCACGATCAGCCCCAGCATTTT.